The rows below give T cell receptor beta chains drawn from one sample of a study of blood T cell repertoires in COVID-19. Sequencing used immunoSEQ multiplex PCR; TCRdb keeps in-frame clones, though not all of them. The sample yields approximately 170,000 clones, 85% to 90% seen once. Sequencing input: peripheral blood. These receptor sequences come from a woman at least 80 years old with COVID-19, enrolled during active disease. CDR3s include the opening cysteine and the closing phenylalanine or tryptophan. A D gene is named only where the DNA matches it firmly. Size is stated for part of the rows, as once, few or many counts, or as a class when the clone is expanded.

j_call | d_call | clone_size | v_call | cdr3_nt | cdr3_aa
TRBJ1-1 | . | . | TRBV27 | TGTGCCAGCAGTTTATCGACAGCTGGGTTCGAAGTCGCCGGGGCTTTCTTT | CASSLSTAGFEVAGAFF
TRBJ2-7 | . | . | TRBV5-1 | TGCGCCAGCAGCCCCCTGTCAGGCCAGGGACTGAATTACGAGCAGTACTTC | CASSPLSGQGLNYEQYF
TRBJ1-1 | . | few | TRBV2 | TGTGCCAGCAGCTCAGGCACTTTCACTGAAGCTTTCTTT | CASSSGTFTEAFF
TRBJ1-4 | TRBD1 | . | TRBV2 | TGTGCCAGCAGTGCCCGGACAGGGATGAGTGAAAAACTGTTTTTT | CASSARTGMSEKLFF
TRBJ2-1 | . | . | TRBV14 | TGTGCCAGCAGCCTCGAGGGGACAAGGAGTGAGCAGTTCTTC | CASSLEGTRSEQFF
TRBJ2-1 | TRBD2 | . | TRBV6-2/TRBV6-3 | TGTGCCAGCAGCCTTAGCGGGACCCCCAGCTACAATGAGCAGTTCTTC | CASSLSGTPSYNEQFF
TRBJ1-4 | . | . | TRBV11-2 | TGTGCCAGCAGCTCGAGCGCCTCGAATGAAAAACTGTTTTTT | CASSSSASNEKLFF
TRBJ1-4 | . | few | TRBV2 | TGTGCCAGTAAGACAGAGATAAATGAAAAACTGTTTTTT | CASKTEINEKLFF
TRBJ2-6 | TRBD1 | . | TRBV5-1 | TGCGCCAGCAGGTTTAGAGGGACAGGGGCTGCTGGGGCCAACGTCCTGACTTTC | CASRFRGTGAAGANVLTF
TRBJ2-2 | . | . | TRBV18 | TGTGCCAGCTCACAGCTTCAAGGGGAGCTGTTTTTT | CASSQLQGELFF
TRBJ1-2 | . | . | TRBV18 | TGTGCCAGCTCACCTACAGCGGAACTCAACTATGGCTACACCTTC | CASSPTAELNYGYTF
TRBJ1-5 | TRBD1 | few | TRBV3-1/TRBV3-2 | TGTGCCAGCAGCCAAGGGACAGGGGGCGATCAGCCCCAGCATTTT | CASSQGTGGDQPQHF
TRBJ1-2 | . | . | TRBV7-2 | TGTGCCAGCAGCTTAGCGACTAGGGGTAAAAACTATGGCTACACCTTC | CASSLATRGKNYGYTF
TRBJ1-5 | . | . | TRBV9 | TGTGCCAGCAGCGTAGGGGCAGAACCGACAAAAAATCAGCCCCAGCATTTT | CASSVGAEPTKNQPQHF
TRBJ1-1 | . | . | TRBV4-2 | TGTGCCAGCAGCCCTCCTGGGGCGGACACTGAAGCTTTCTTT | CASSPPGADTEAFF
TRBJ2-3 | TRBD2 | . | TRBV2 | TGTGCCAGCAGTGAGACTAGCGGGAGACCGTATTTT | CASSETSGRPYF
TRBJ2-7 | . | few | TRBV28 | TGTGCCAGCACCCCTTGGAGCACGAGTTACGAGCAGTACTTC | CASTPWSTSYEQYF
TRBJ2-3 | TRBD2 | . | TRBV11-2 | TGTGCCAGCAGCTTATTAACTAGCGGGCGGGGAGATACGCAGTATTTT | CASSLLTSGRGDTQYF
TRBJ2-2 | . | . | TRBV6-5 | TGTGCCAGCAGTTACTCCCCAGAAACCGGGGAGCTGTTTTTT | CASSYSPETGELFF
TRBJ1-1 | . | once | TRBV4-2 | TGTGCCAGCAGCCTCCCGGGACAATCTTGGACTGAAGCTTTCTTT | CASSLPGQSWTEAFF
TRBJ2-5 | . | . | TRBV5-6 | TGTGCCAGCAGCAGTGGAACCAGGGCAGGAGAGACCCAGTACTTC | CASSSGTRAGETQYF
TRBJ2-1 | TRBD1 | . | TRBV18 | TGTGCCAGCTCACTTCTCCAGGGGGCACATGAGCAGTTCTTC | CASSLLQGAHEQFF
TRBJ2-5 | . | once | TRBV5-1 | TGCGCCAGCAGCGAGGGACTTAACCAAGAGACCCAGTACTTC | CASSEGLNQETQYF
TRBJ1-2 | TRBD1 | once | TRBV29-1 | TGCAGCGTTGAGGGGGTTTTGGGACAGAGGGGCCCCACCTTC | CSVEGVLGQRGPTF
TRBJ1-5 | . | . | TRBV5-1 | TGCGCCAGCAGCTTGTCAGGGGATAGCAATCAGCCCCAGCATTTT | CASSLSGDSNQPQHF
TRBJ1-4 | . | . | TRBV5-4 | TGTGCCAGCAGCTATGGAGGGATGAATGAAAAACTGTTTTTT | CASSYGGMNEKLFF
TRBJ1-5 | TRBD1 | few | TRBV18 | TGTGCCAGCTCCGAAACACTACCGGGACAGGGGTATGGGCAGCCCCAGCATTTT | CASSETLPGQGYGQPQHF
TRBJ2-7 | TRBD1 | . | TRBV6-5 | TGTGCCACCCGAAGGGGGACAGGGGTTCGGGAGCAGTACTTC | CATRRGTGVREQYF
TRBJ1-3 | . | . | TRBV28 | TGTGCCAGCAGCCCCACTCAAGGGGACTCTGGAAACACCATATATTTT | CASSPTQGDSGNTIYF
TRBJ2-7 | . | . | TRBV2 | TGTGCCAGCAGTGATACGGGGGTTCGTGGCGAGCAGTACTTC | CASSDTGVRGEQYF
TRBJ1-6 | . | . | TRBV7-2 | TGTGCCAGCAGCTTAACGGGGTCCGGCGGTTCACCCCTCCACTTT | CASSLTGSGGSPLHF
TRBJ2-7 | TRBD1 | . | TRBV28 | TGTGCCAGCACCGCACAGGGGGCGTTCTACGAGCAGTACTTC | CASTAQGAFYEQYF
TRBJ2-2 | TRBD1 | once | TRBV28 | TGTGCCAGCAGCGACAGGGTAGACAACACCGGGGAGCTGTTTTTT | CASSDRVDNTGELFF
TRBJ1-2 | . | . | TRBV5-5 | TGTGCCAGCAGCTTGAGTATCGACACCAACTATGGCTACACCTTC | CASSLSIDTNYGYTF
TRBJ1-2 | TRBD1 | . | TRBV3-1/TRBV3-2 | TGTGCCAGCAGCCCACCGGACAGGGGCTATGGCTACACCTTC | CASSPPDRGYGYTF
TRBJ2-3 | . | . | TRBV9 | TGTGCCAGCAGCGTAGCAAACACAGATACGCAGTATTTT | CASSVANTDTQYF
TRBJ1-1 | . | . | TRBV5-6 | TGTGCCAGCAGCTTGACAGGGCGGCCTGAAGCTTTCTTT | CASSLTGRPEAFF
TRBJ1-2 | . | . | TRBV5-4 | TGTGCCAGCAGCGCGAAAGAGCGCCCTAACTATGGCTACACCTTC | CASSAKERPNYGYTF
TRBJ2-5 | TRBD2 | . | TRBV4-1 | TGCGCCAGCAGCCCCCTCTTAAGCGGGAGTGAGACCCAGTACTTC | CASSPLLSGSETQYF
TRBJ1-6 | . | . | TRBV5-1 | TGCGCCAGCAGCTTGGCGGGGGTCGGGGATTCACCCCTCCACTTT | CASSLAGVGDSPLHF
TRBJ1-2 | . | . | TRBV28 | TGTGCCAGCAGTCTCCCCGGACAGTTTAATGGCTACACCTTC | CASSLPGQFNGYTF
TRBJ1-2 | . | . | TRBV11-2 | TGTGCCAGCAGCTCGTTAAGGGGTTCTAACTATGGCTACACCTTC | CASSSLRGSNYGYTF
TRBJ1-1 | TRBD1 | . | TRBV6-2/TRBV6-3 | TGTGCCAGCAGCCCCCTCGACAGGGAATACACTGAAGCTTTCTTT | CASSPLDREYTEAFF
TRBJ1-5 | . | . | TRBV6-5 | TGTGCCAGCAGCGGACAGTTAATAGAGCCCCAGCATTTT | CASSGQLIEPQHF
TRBJ2-5 | TRBD1 | . | TRBV6-5 | TGTGCCAGCAGTTACTGGGGACAGGGTGGAGAGACCCAGTACTTC | CASSYWGQGGETQYF
TRBJ1-6 | . | . | TRBV28 | TGTGCCAGCAGTTTTTGGCAATCCTATAATTCACCCCTCCACTTT | CASSFWQSYNSPLHF
TRBJ2-1 | . | . | TRBV21-1 | TGTGCCAGCAGCACCCGACGGGACAGGTCTTACAATGAGCAGTTCTTC | CASSTRRDRSYNEQFF
TRBJ1-1 | TRBD1 | . | TRBV7-2 | TGTGCCATCAGGGGACAGGGAGGCACTGAAGCTTTCTTT | CAIRGQGGTEAFF
TRBJ1-2 | . | . | TRBV5-4 | TGTGCCAGCAGCCTCGACAGCCTCTATGGCTACACCTTC | CASSLDSLYGYTF
TRBJ1-1 | TRBD1 | few | TRBV7-9 | TGTGCCAGCAGCCCCGGGACAGGGCCTGCGGTGGACTTT | CASSPGTGPAVDF
TRBJ1-6 | TRBD1 | . | TRBV27 | TGTGCCAGCAGTTTATCAGGGGGCCGGACACCCCTCCACTTT | CASSLSGGRTPLHF
TRBJ1-5 | . | . | TRBV28 | TGTGCCACCAAGACAGTTATCGGAACCCAGCCCCAGCATTTT | CATKTVIGTQPQHF
TRBJ2-1 | TRBD2 | . | TRBV5-1 | TGCGCCAGCCGAAGGACTAGCGGGTCTATTGAGCAGTTCTTC | CASRRTSGSIEQFF
TRBJ2-1 | . | . | TRBV28 | TGTGCCAGCAGTTTGAAAAGGGGGTGGCAGTTCTTC | CASSLKRGWQFF
TRBJ2-5 | . | . | TRBV19 | TGTGCCAGTACCGACGGACAGACCCACCAAGAGACCCAGTACTTC | CASTDGQTHQETQYF